This T cell receptor (beta chain) was obtained from a study of blood T cells in healthy people across ages. Peripheral blood, approximately 10 milliliters per donor, was collected. Extraction of total RNA produced a minimum of 5.5 micrograms from each sample. This clonotype was seen repeatedly, ten times or more. No antigen is known for it. Sample-barcoded 5' priming and a J-beta primer mix drove a second PCR of 7 to 11 cycles. TCRdb passed the 5' RACE reads through MiXCR, listing each CDR3 protein once. This table has 650,000 to 1,000,000 distinct CDR3 sequences, around 36% appearing once. V dropped 1 base and J dropped 3 bases, with 13 bases sitting between them. CDR1 SGHVS and CDR2 FNYEAQ come from the germline V gene. The CDR3 covers 15 residues. Study-wide results and limits: Researchers judged that diversity estimates from one million T cells fell short of true values. Researchers report that TCR beta diversity correlated strongly with naive T cell percentage.

Sequencing was done on a sample of blood. This chain joins TRBV7-6 and TRBJ2-7; D may correspond to TRBD1 or TRBD2 (5 bases each). The origin of this receptor is a man younger than 30 in good health. CDR3: CASSLEAAGSYEQYF. The CDR3 DNA sequence: TGTGCCAGCAGCTTAGAGGCGGCAGGGAGCTACGAGCAGTACTTC.